The source of this T cell receptor (beta chain) is a study of T cell responses to AZD1222 COVID-19 vaccine (dated by TCRdb to about 2021). At the level of the whole study: AZD1222 recipients whose second dose came at about 4 weeks and those whose second dose came at about 12 weeks were combined into one group, since spike-specific TCR depth and breadth did not differ between the two schedules. A total of approximately 240 trial participants underwent TCR sequencing, of whom about 200 received two doses of AZD1222 and about 25 received two doses of the MenACWY control vaccine. Trial participants were enrolled into age subgroups of 18-55, 56-69 and 70-plus years, which contained around 140, 26 and 57 TCR-sequenced participants, respectively. General findings and caveats noted by the study authors: Vaccine-associated CD4 TCRs spanned the whole spike protein, with dominant responses in regions 160-218 and 743-854. Conclusions about previously exposed vaccinees are limited, since just five or six AZD1222 recipients were seropositive for SARS-CoV-2 at baseline. Reportedly, close to half of the unique spike-specific TCRs recognized epitopes lying outside the regions that are mutated in the B.1.351 and B.1.1.7 variants. No day 14 peak-response samples were available, so repertoires were characterized only after the peak T cell response. In the small 56-69-year group, the increase in depth fell short of significance, most likely because of low power. Participants were mostly white British, with more females than males. The authors suggested clonal diversity may have been underestimated. A significant rise in spike-specific TCR breadth and depth was observed after two AZD1222 doses relative to day 0 and relative to MenACWY recipients.

According to the germline V gene, CDR1 reads MNHEY and CDR2 reads SVGAGI. V is reduced by 0 bases and J by 0 bases, leaving a spacing of 9 bases between them. The CDR3 holds 15 amino acids from the cysteine to the phenylalanine. CDR3 DNA only is kept here, 45 bases in frame from base 1. As regards this clone: Its antigen is unknown. No clone much larger than this one lies a single base away; base qualities are absent.

The CDR3 regions of human TCRbeta chains were analyzed by immunosequencing. Under the source paper's analysis protocol: TCRs in the repertoires were compared against a reference library of SARS-CoV-2-specific TCRs that had been generated with the MIRA antigen-specificity platform. Breadth meant the fraction of unique TCRs that were SARS-CoV-2-associated, whereas depth meant the fraction of total T cells that were SARS-CoV-2-associated. Using the MIRA data, every spike-specific TCR was mapped to the spike region that the TCR reacted to and assigned to either a CD4 or a CD8 class. Log10-transformed breadth and depth values were compared by one-way ANOVA with Sidak's multiple comparisons tests. TCRdb carries this immuneACCESS record with in-frame sequences only. Its versions omit some clonotypes, under half of them owing to an unresolved V gene in the studies checked, with the rest unexplained. Clone size and V and J calls were adopted from that table, with D and trimming inferred from the DNA. Present in this sample are over 85,000 clones, around 81% of which were seen just once. The ten largest clones represent about 4.6% of the sample.

What the time point label conveys for this sample: baseline before first vaccination. Vaccinee samples were obtained from the UK trials COV001 and COV002, which included a single-blind randomized controlled phase 2/3 trial of AZD1222 (ChAdOx1 nCoV-19) in healthy adults. Trial participant PBMC samples were collected at day 0 and day 28 after the second dose for TCRbeta chain sequencing. This sequence uses TRBV6-5 and TRBJ2-7; too little of a D gene remains to name it. This clonotype originated in an adult in good health. The material sequenced was peripheral blood, taken on day 0 of AZD1222 vaccination. The CDR3 sequence is CASSYSAVSSYEQYF. The DNA sequence is given as TGTGCCAGCAGTTACTCGGCCGTAAGCTCCTACGAGCAGTACTTC.